This is a list of T cell receptor beta chains from one sample in a study of blood T cell repertoires in COVID-19. Using immunoSEQ multiplex PCR, the repertoire was profiled, and TCRdb retains in-frame clones only, with some absent. The sample has about 140,000 clones; 88% are singletons. Input material: peripheral blood. These receptors were collected from a human donor in a cohort sampled during active COVID-19. The CDR3 runs from the conserved cysteine through the conserved F or W. D genes are given only for firm matches.

>TRBD2|TRBJ2-1|TRBV14
TGTGCCAGCAGCTCCCCACTAGCGGGGGGGCCGGGGGCCTACAATGAGCAGTTCTTC
CASSSPLAGGPGAYNEQFF
>NA|TRBJ2-6|TRBV5-4
TGTGCCAGCAGCTTGGGCATCGGAGGGACCGGGGCCAACGTCCTGACTTTC
CASSLGIGGTGANVLTF
>TRBD1|TRBJ1-2|TRBV14
TGTGCCAGCAGCCCCCGGGGACAGGGGGCGCAGGGAATCTATGGCTACACCTTC
CASSPRGQGAQGIYGYTF
>TRBD2|TRBJ2-1|TRBV7-3
TGTGCCAGCAGCTCAGGGACTAGCGGGGGTAGCTCCTACAATGAGCAGTTCTTC
CASSSGTSGGSSYNEQFF
>TRBD1|TRBJ1-2|TRBV5-4
TGTGCCAGCAGCTTGGCCCTTACAGGGGGCTATGGCTACACCTTC
CASSLALTGGYGYTF
>TRBD1|TRBJ2-7|TRBV6-5
TGTGCCAGCAGTATACGAGGACAGGCCCTTAGCGAGCAGTACTTC
CASSIRGQALSEQYF
>TRBD2|TRBJ2-5|TRBV7-2
TGTGCCAGCAGCTTAGGGGGACTAGCGGACCAAGAGACCCAGTACTTC
CASSLGGLADQETQYF
>NA|TRBJ2-7|TRBV30
TGTGCCTGGAGTCGGGCCGGGGTTACCTACGAGCAGTACTTC
CAWSRAGVTYEQYF
>TRBD1|TRBJ1-4|TRBV12-3/TRBV12-4
TGTGCCAGCTCATACAGGGGTCGAGAAAAACTGTTTTTT
CASSYRGREKLFF
>TRBD1|TRBJ2-7|TRBV18
TGTGCCAGCTCACCATGGGCAGGGGGCTACGAGCAGTACTTC
CASSPWAGGYEQYF
>TRBD2|TRBJ2-5|TRBV5-6
TGTGCCAGCAGCTCCCATCCTAGCGGGGGGGCCGAGGAGACCCAGTACTTC
CASSSHPSGGAEETQYF